This T cell receptor beta chain stems from a study of blood T cell repertoires in COVID-19. TCRdb's table, derived via immunoSEQ multiplex PCR, lists solely in-frame clones and lacks some. The sample consists of roughly 190,000 clones, 84% of them appearing once. Looked up from germline, CDR1 is SEHNR and CDR2 is FQNEAQ (reference sequence). V was shortened by 5 bases and J by 1 base, with 14 bases between the two germline ends. The CDR3 extends over 15 amino acids. The chain joins TRBV7-9 to TRBJ1-2; no clear D gene. The sample taken for sequencing was PBMCs or T cells enriched from blood (not recorded which). This TCR was sampled from a woman younger than 45 who had been exposed to COVID-19. The CDR3 region has the DNA TGTGCCAGCAGCCCCCGTCCAGGCGTTAACTATGGCTACACCTTC. Its translation is CASSPRPGVNYGYTF. Filled out from reference TRBV7-9 and TRBJ1-2, the complete variable domain reads DTGVSQNPRHKITKRGQNVTFRCDPISEHNRLYWYRQTLGQGPEFLTYFQNEAQLEKSRLLSDRFSAERPKGSFSTLEIQRTEQGDSAMYLCASSPRPGVNYGYTFGSGTRLTVV.